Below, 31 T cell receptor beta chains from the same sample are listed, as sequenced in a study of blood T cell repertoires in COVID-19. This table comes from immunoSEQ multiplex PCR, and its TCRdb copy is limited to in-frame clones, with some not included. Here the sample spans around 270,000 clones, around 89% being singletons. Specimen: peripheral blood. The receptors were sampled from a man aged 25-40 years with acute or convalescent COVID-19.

CDR3 nucleotides: TGTGCCACCAGCAGAGATGTCGGGGAAAAACTGTTTTTT. Its translation: CATSRDVGEKLFF. The V gene is TRBV15, the J gene TRBJ1-4; D gene uncertain. The CDR3 consists of 13 residues. Germline lookup yields CDR1 LNHNV and CDR2 YYDKDF (reference sequence). Trimming removed 0 bases at V and 8 bases at J, with 7 bases between.

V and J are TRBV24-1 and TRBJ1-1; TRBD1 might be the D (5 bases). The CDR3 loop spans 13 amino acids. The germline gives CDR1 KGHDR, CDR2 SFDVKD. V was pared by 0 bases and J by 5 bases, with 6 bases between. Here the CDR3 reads CATSDLGGTEAFF. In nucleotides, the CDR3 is TGTGCCACCAGTGATTTGGGGGGGACTGAAGCTTTCTTT.

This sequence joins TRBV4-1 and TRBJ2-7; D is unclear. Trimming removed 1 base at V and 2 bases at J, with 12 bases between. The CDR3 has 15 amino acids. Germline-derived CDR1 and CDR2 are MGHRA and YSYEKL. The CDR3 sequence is CASSQGPGSPYEQYF. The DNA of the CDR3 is TGCGCCAGCAGCCAAGGACCCGGGTCCCCCTACGAGCAGTACTTC.

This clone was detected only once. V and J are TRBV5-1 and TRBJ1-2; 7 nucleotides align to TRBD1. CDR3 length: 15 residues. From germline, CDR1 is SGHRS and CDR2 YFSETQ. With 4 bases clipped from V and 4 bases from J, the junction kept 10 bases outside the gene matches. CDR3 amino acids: CASSPTGDHSYGYTF. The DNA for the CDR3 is TGCGCCAGCAGCCCAACAGGGGACCACTCCTATGGCTACACCTTC. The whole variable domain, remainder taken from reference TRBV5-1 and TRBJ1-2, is KAGVTQTPRYLIKTRGQQVTLSCSPISGHRSVSWYQQTPGQGLQFLFEYFSETQRNKGNFPGRFSGRQFSNSRSEMNVSTLELGDSALYLCASSPTGDHSYGYTFGSGTRLTVV.

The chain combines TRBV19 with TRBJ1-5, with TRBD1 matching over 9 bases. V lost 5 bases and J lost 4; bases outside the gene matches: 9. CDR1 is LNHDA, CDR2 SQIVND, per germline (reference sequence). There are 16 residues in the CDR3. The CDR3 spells CASSRFKGQGNQPQHF. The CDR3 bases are TGTGCCAGTAGTCGGTTCAAGGGACAGGGTAATCAGCCCCAGCATTTT.

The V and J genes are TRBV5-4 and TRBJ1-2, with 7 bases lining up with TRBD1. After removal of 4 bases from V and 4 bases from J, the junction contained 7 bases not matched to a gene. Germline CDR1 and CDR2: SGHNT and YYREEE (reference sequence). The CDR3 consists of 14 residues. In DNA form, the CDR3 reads TGTGCCAGCAGCCTCGGGACAGATCGCTATGGCTACACCTTC. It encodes CASSLGTDRYGYTF.

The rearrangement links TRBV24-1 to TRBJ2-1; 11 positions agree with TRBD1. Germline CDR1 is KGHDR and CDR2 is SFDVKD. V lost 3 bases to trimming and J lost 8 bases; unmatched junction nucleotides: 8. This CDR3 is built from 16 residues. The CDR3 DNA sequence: TGTGCCACCAGTGATGTGGGACAGGGGGTGTCGGATGAGCAGTTCTTC. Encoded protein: CATSDVGQGVSDEQFF.

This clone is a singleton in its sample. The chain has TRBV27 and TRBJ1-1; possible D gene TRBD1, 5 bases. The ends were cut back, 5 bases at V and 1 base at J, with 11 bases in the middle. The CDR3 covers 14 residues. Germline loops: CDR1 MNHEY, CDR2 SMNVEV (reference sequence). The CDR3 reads CASSLGAANTEAFF. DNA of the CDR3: TGTGCCAGCAGTCTTGGGGCAGCGAACACTGAAGCTTTCTTT.

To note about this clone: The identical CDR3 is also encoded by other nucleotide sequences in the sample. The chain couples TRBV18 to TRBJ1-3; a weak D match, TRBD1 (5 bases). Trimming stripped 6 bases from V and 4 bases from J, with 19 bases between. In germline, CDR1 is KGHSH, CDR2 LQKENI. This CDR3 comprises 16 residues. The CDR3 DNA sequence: TGTGCCAGCTCGCCTCTTCGGGACTCCACGGGAAACACCATATATTTT. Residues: CASSPLRDSTGNTIYF.

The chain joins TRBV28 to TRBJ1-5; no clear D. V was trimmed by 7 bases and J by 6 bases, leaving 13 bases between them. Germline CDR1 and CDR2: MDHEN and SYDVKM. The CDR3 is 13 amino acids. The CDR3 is CASTGMAGQPQHF. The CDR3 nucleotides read TGTGCCAGCACGGGGATGGCGGGTCAGCCCCAGCATTTT.

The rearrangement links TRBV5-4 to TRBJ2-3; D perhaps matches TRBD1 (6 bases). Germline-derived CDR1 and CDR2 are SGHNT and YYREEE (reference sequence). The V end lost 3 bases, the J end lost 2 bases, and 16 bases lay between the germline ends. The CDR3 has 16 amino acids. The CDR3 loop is CASSSPLGQVTDTQYF. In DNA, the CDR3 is TGTGCCAGCAGCTCACCCTTGGGACAAGTCACAGATACGCAGTATTTT.

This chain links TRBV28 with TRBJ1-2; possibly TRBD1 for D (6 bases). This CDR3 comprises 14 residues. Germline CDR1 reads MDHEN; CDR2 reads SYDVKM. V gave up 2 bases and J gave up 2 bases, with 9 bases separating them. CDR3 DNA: TGTGCCAGCAGTTTAGGTGGACAGAACTATGGCTACACCTTC. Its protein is CASSLGGQNYGYTF.

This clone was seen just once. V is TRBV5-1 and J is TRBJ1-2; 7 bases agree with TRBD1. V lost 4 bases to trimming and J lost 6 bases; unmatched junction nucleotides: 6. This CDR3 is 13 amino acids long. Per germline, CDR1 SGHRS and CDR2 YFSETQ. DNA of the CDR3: TGCGCCAGCAGCACCTCCGGGACAGATGGCTACACCTTC. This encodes CASSTSGTDGYTF.

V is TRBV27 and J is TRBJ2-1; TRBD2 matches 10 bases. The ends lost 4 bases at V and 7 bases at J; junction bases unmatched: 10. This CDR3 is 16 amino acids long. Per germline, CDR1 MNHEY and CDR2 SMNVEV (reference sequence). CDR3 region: CASSYPPAGGKNEQFF. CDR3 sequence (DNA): TGTGCCAGCAGTTACCCTCCAGCGGGGGGGAAGAATGAGCAGTTCTTC.

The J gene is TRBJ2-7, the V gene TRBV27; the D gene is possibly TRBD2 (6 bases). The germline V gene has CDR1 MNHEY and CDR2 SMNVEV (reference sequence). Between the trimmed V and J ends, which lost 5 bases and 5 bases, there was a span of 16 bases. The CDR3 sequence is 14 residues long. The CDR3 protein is CASSRRRESHEQYF. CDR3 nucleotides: TGTGCCAGCAGTCGTCGTCGGGAGTCCCACGAGCAGTACTTC.

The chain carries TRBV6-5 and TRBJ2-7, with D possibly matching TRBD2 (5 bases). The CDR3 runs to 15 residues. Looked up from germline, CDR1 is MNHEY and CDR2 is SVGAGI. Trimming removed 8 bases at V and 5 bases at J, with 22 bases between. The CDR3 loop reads CASPSRGRVRHEQYF. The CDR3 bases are TGTGCCAGCCCATCCCGGGGTAGGGTTAGGCACGAGCAGTACTTC.

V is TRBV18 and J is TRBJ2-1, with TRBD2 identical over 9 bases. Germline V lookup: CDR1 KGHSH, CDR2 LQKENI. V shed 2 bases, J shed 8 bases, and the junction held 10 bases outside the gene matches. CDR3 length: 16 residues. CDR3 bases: TGTGCCAGCTCACCAACCCGCGCGGGAGGGCTTTATGAGCAGTTCTTC. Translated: CASSPTRAGGLYEQFF.

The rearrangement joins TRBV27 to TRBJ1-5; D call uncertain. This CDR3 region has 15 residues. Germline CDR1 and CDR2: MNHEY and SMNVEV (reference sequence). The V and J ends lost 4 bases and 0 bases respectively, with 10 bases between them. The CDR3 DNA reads TGTGCCAGCAGTTCAACAGAGAATAGCAATCAGCCCCAGCATTTT. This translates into CASSSTENSNQPQHF.

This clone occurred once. CDR3 in amino acids: CASSDPGLAGGVSEQFF. CDR3 nucleotides: TGTGCCAGCAGTGATCCGGGACTAGCGGGAGGGGTAAGTGAGCAGTTCTTC. The chain employs TRBV25-1 and TRBJ2-1, with TRBD2 identical over 16 bases. Germline CDR1 MGHDK, CDR2 SYGVNS. V lost 3 bases to trimming and J lost 9 bases; unmatched junction nucleotides: 8. The CDR3 spans 17 residues.

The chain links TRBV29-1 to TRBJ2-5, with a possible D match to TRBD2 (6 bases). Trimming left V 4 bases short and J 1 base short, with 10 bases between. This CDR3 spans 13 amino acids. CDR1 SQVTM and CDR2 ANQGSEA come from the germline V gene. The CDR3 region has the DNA TGCAGCGTTGCGGCGGGGCCCCAAGAGACCCAGTACTTC. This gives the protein CSVAAGPQETQYF.

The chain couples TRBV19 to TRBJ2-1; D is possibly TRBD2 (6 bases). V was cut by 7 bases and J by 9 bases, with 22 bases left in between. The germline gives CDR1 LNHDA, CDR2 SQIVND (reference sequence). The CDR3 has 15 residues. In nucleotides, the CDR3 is TGTGCCAGTACCAAGACTAGTCCCACCAGTGTTGAGCAGTTCTTC. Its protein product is CASTKTSPTSVEQFF.

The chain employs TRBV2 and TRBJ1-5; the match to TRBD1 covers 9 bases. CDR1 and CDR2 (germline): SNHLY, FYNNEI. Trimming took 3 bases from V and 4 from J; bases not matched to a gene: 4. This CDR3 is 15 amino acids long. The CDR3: CASSERTGENQPQHF. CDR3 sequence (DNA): TGTGCCAGCAGTGAGAGGACAGGGGAGAATCAGCCCCAGCATTTT.

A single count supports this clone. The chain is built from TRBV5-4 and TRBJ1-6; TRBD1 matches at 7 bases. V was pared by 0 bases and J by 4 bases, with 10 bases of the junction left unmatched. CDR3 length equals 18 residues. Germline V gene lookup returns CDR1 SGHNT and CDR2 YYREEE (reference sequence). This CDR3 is CASSLGGSTGQYNSPLHF. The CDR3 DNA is TGTGCCAGCAGCTTGGGGGGGAGTACGGGACAGTATAATTCACCCCTCCACTTT.

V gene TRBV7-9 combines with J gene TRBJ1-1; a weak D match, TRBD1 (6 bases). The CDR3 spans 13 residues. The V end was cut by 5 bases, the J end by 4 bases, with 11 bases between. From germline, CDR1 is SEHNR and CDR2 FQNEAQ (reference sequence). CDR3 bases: TGTGCCAGCAGCACGGACAGAACCACTGAAGCTTTCTTT. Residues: CASSTDRTTEAFF.

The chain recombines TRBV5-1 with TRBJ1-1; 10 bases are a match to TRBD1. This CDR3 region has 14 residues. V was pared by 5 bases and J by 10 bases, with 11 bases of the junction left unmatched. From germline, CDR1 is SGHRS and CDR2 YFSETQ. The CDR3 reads CASSLDGTGAGAFF. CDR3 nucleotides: TGCGCCAGCAGTCTAGACGGGACAGGGGCGGGAGCTTTCTTT.

The CDR3 sequence: CASSLAPGGSYEQYF. The CDR3 DNA is TGCGCCAGCAGCTTGGCGCCAGGGGGCTCCTACGAGCAGTACTTC. The V call is TRBV5-1, the J call TRBJ2-7; the match to TRBD1 covers 7 bases. The CDR3 is 15 amino acids. V gave up 0 bases and J gave up 0 bases; unmatched junction bases: 3. The germline CDR1 and CDR2 sequences are SGHRS and YFSETQ. The full variable domain, completed using reference TRBV5-1 and TRBJ2-7, is KAGVTQTPRYLIKTRGQQVTLSCSPISGHRSVSWYQQTPGQGLQFLFEYFSETQRNKGNFPGRFSGRQFSNSRSEMNVSTLELGDSALYLCASSLAPGGSYEQYFGPGTRLTVT.

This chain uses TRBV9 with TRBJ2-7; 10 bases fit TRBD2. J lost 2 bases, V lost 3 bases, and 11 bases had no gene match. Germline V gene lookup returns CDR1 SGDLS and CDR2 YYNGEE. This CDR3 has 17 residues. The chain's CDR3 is CASSEFWLAGDPYEQYF. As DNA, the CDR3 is TGTGCCAGCAGCGAATTTTGGCTAGCGGGAGACCCCTACGAGCAGTACTTC.

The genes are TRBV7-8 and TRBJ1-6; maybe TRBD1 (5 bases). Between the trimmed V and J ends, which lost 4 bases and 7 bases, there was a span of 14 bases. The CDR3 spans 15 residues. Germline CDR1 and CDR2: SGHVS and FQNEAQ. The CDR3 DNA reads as TGTGCCAGCAGCTCCCGCGCAGGGTACAATTCACCCCTCCACTTT. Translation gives CASSSRAGYNSPLHF.

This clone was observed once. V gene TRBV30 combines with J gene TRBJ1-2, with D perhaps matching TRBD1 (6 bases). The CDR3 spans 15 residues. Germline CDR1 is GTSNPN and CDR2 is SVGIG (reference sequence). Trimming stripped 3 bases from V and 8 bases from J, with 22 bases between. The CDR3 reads CAWRQSDRNLKGYTF. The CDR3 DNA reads TGTGCCTGGAGGCAATCGGACAGAAACCTCAAGGGCTACACCTTC.

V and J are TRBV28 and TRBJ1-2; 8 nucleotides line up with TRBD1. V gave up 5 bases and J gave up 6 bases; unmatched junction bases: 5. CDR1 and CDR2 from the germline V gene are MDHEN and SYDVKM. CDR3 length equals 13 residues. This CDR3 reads CASSTGGGDGYTF. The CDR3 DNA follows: TGTGCCAGCAGTACAGGGGGTGGCGATGGCTACACCTTC.

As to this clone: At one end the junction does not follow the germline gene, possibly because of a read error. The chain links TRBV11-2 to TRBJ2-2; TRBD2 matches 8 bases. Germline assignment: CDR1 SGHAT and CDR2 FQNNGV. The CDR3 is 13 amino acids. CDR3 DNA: TGTGCCATCAGCGGGAGATGGGGCGGGGAGCTGTTTTTT. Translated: CAISGRWGGELFF.